Here is one T cell receptor (beta chain) with its context. The antigen is undetermined. This sample was included in a study of shared clonotypes between healthy human individuals. Study-wide results and caveats: Some clonotypes were shared by all four sorted-subset donors, while others were not shared. The non-shared ones had lower generation probabilities than the shared ones.

Germline V lookup: CDR1 SQVTM, CDR2 ANQGSEA. The CDR3 covers 15 residues. V gave up 1 base and J gave up 8 bases; unmatched junction bases: 9. Data came from immunoSEQ multiplex PCR; TCRdb stores just in-frame clones and leaves some out. The table shows about 1.1 million clones, with approximately 77% occurring only once. Sequenced material: memory CD4+ T cells from PBMCs. The sample's subset: CD45RA-negative fraction. This chain joins TRBV29-1 and TRBJ2-1; 9 bases fit TRBD2. The clonotype comes from a man between 18 and 35 years old in good health. Some clones in this sample may be carry-over from other donors' samples. The CDR3 loop reads CSVEGRLAGIDEQFF. For the CDR3, the DNA is TGCAGCGTTGAAGGTAGGCTAGCGGGAATTGATGAGCAGTTCTTC.